This T cell receptor beta chain was sequenced during a study of monozygotic twins with inflammatory bowel disease. Findings and limits, study-wide: Support was absent for any single strong signal or clonotype linked to IBD. With inverse Simpson as the measure, TCRbeta diversity was lower in IBD patients than in healthy co-twins.

TCRdb re-called the 5' RACE reads and shows each CDR3 protein once, DNA omitted. The record lists around 380,000 distinct CDR3 sequences, of which the ten most abundant hold more than 2%. For this clonotype: Its cognate antigen is unknown.

Unsorted whole blood yielded the total RNA, with T cells left unselected. CDR1 is SGHTA, CDR2 FQGNSA, per germline. This CDR3 region has 14 residues. The sequenced sample was blood. The source of this sequence is a human donor with ulcerative colitis or Crohn's disease, or a healthy co-twin of an affected twin (not recorded which). V and J are TRBV7-2 and TRBJ2-7; as DNA is missing, the TRBD2 call by TCRdb cannot be tested. The CDR3 spells CASSSMTSGSEQYF.